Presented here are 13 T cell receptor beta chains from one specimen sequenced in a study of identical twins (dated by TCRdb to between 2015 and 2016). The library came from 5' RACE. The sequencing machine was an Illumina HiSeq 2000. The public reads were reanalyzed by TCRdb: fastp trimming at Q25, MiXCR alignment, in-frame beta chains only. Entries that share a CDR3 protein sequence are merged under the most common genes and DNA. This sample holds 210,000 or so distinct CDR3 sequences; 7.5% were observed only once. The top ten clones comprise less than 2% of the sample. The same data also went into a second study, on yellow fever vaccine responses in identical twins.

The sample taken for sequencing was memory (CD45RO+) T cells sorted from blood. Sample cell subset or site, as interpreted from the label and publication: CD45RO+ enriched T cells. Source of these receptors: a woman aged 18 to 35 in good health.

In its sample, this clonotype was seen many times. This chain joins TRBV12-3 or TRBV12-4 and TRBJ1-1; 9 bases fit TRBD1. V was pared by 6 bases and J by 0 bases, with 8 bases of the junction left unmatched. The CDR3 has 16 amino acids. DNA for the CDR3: TGTGCCAGCAGCTTACAGGGACAGGGACTGAACACTGAAGCTTTCTTT. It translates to CASSLQGQGLNTEAFF.

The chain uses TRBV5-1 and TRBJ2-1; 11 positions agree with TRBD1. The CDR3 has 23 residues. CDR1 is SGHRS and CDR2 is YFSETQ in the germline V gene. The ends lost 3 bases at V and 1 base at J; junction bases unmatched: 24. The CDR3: CASSSGRMGSGTGGVLSYNEQFF. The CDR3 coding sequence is TGCGCCAGCAGCTCAGGAAGGATGGGCTCGGGGACAGGGGGGGTCCTTTCCTACAATGAGCAGTTCTTC.

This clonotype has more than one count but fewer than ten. For the CDR3, the DNA is TGCGCCAGCAGCTTGGTTTCAGGGGCCCGCTCTGGGGCCAACGTCCTGACTTTC. It is translated as CASSLVSGARSGANVLTF. The chain is built from TRBV5-1 and TRBJ2-6; D perhaps matches TRBD1 (6 bases). Deletions cut 0 bases from V and 0 bases from J, with 13 bases between. CDR3 length equals 18 residues. Germline V gives CDR1 SGHRS, CDR2 YFSETQ.

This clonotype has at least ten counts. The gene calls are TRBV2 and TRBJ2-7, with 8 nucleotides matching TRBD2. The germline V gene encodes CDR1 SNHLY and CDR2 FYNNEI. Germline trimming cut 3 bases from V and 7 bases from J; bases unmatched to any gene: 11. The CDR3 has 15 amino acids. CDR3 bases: TGTGCCAGCAGTGACGAGAGCGGGAGCAATTGGGAGCAGTACTTC. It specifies CASSDESGSNWEQYF.

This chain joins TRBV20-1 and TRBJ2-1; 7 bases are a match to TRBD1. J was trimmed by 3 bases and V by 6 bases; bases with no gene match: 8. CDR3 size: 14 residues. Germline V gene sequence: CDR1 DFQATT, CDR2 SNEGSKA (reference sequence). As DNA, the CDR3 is TGCAGTGCCGCCGGGACAGACTACTACAATGAGCAGTTCTTC. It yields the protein CSAAGTDYYNEQFF.

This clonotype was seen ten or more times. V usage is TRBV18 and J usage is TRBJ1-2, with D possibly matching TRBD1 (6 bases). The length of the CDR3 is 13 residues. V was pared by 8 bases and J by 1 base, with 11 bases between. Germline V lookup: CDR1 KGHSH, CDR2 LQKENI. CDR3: CASSPDSNYGYTF. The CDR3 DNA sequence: TGTGCCAGCAGCCCGGACAGTAACTATGGCTACACCTTC.

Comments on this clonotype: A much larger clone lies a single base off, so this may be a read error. CDR3 protein: CCARKLAGGLGDTQYF. CDR3 coding DNA: TGCTGTGCTAGAAAGCTAGCGGGAGGGTTAGGAGATACGCAGTATTTT. The rearrangement links TRBV20-1 to TRBJ2-3; TRBD2 matches at 12 bases. Germline V CDR1 and CDR2: DFQATT, SNEGSKA (reference sequence). CDR3 length equals 16 residues.

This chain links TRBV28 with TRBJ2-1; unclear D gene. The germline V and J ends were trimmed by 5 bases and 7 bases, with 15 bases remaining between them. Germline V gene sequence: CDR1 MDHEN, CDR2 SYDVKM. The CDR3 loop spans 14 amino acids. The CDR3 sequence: CASSLIRVGNEQFF. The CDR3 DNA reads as TGTGCCAGCAGTCTTATAAGGGTGGGGAATGAGCAGTTCTTC.

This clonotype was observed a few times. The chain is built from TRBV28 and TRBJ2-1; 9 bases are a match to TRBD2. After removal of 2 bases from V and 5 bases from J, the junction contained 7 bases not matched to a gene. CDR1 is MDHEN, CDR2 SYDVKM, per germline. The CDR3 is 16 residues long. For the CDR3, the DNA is TGTGCCAGCAGTTTAGCTGGCGGGAGGGTAGACAATGAGCAGTTCTTC. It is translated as CASSLAGGRVDNEQFF.

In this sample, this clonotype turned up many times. This chain's CDR3 is CASSQERGLAGETQYF. The CDR3 DNA reads as TGTGCCAGCAGCCAAGAGAGGGGACTAGCAGGAGAGACCCAGTACTTC. The chain has TRBV3-1 and TRBJ2-5, with 9 positions matching TRBD2. The CDR3 sequence is 16 residues long. The germline V gene has CDR1 LGHDT and CDR2 YNNKEL (reference sequence). The V and J ends lost 0 bases and 4 bases, in that order; junction bases with no gene match: 6.

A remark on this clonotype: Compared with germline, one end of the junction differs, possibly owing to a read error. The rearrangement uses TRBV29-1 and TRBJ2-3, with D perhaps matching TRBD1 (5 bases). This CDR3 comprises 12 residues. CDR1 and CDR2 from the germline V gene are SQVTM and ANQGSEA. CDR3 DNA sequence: TGCAGCGCCAGGGTGGGCACAGATTCGCAGTATTTT. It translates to CSARVGTDSQYF.

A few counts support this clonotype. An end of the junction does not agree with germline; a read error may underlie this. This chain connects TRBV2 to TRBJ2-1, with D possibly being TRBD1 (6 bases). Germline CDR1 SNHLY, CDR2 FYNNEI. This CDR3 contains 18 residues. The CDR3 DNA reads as TGTACCAGCAGTTTAAGACAGGTAGTGACGCGTCCTACTGGGGAGCAGTTCTTC. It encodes CTSSLRQVVTRPTGEQFF.

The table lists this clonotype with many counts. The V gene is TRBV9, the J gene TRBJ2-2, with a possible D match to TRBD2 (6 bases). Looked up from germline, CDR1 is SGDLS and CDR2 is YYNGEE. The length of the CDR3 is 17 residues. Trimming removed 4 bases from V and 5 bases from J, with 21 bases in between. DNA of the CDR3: TGTGCCAGCAGCCCCCGAGGGTGGGGGGAGCTAACCGGGGAGCTGTTTTTT. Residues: CASSPRGWGELTGELFF.